These T cell receptor beta chains were read from a single sample in a study of blood T cell repertoires in COVID-19. TCRdb's table, derived via immunoSEQ multiplex PCR, lists solely in-frame clones and lacks some. The sample lists roughly 260,000 clones, around 87% occurring once. Sequencing was performed on peripheral blood. These receptor sequences come from a woman in her forties or fifties with acute or convalescent COVID-19. Each CDR3 is given with its conserved first and last residue. The D gene is left open where the match is weak. Clone size is given for some rows only: seen once, a few or many times, or a class if the clone is expanded.

CDR3 length | D gene | J gene | V gene | clone size | CDR3 protein | CDR3 DNA
14 | TRBD1 | TRBJ2-7 | TRBV7-2 | . | CASSWGDRGYEQYF | TGTGCCAGCAGCTGGGGGGACAGGGGCTACGAGCAGTACTTC
16 | TRBD2 | TRBJ2-2 | TRBV7-3 | . | CASSLLAGGNTGELFF | TGTGCCAGCAGCCTACTAGCGGGAGGAAACACCGGGGAGCTGTTTTTT
15 | TRBD1 | TRBJ2-1 | TRBV7-2 | . | CASRSGQGPYNEQFF | TGTGCCAGCAGGTCGGGACAGGGCCCCTACAATGAGCAGTTCTTC
13 | . | TRBJ2-1 | TRBV7-9 | . | CASSLLVAAEQFF | TGTGCCAGCAGCTTATTGGTAGCGGCTGAGCAGTTCTTC
16 | TRBD1 | TRBJ1-2 | TRBV28 | . | CASSLIQGAGIYGYTF | TGTGCCAGCAGTTTGATACAGGGGGCTGGGATTTATGGCTACACCTTC
16 | . | TRBJ2-2 | TRBV7-9 | . | CASSLVLAADTGELFF | TGTGCCAGCAGCTTAGTGTTAGCGGCAGACACCGGGGAGCTGTTTTTT
13 | TRBD2 | TRBJ2-3 | TRBV2 | . | CASSTSGTDTQYF | TGTGCCAGCAGTACTAGCGGCACAGATACGCAGTATTTT
13 | . | TRBJ2-5 | TRBV3-1/TRBV3-2 | . | CASSQELQETQYF | TGTGCCAGCAGCCAAGAACTGCAAGAGACCCAGTACTTC
16 | TRBD2 | TRBJ2-1 | TRBV6-2/TRBV6-3 | once | CASSYSGLAGEFSPFF | TGTGCCAGCAGTTACTCCGGACTAGCGGGAGAATTTAGTCCGTTCTTC
13 | TRBD2 | TRBJ2-7 | TRBV30 | once | CAWRTSVLYEQYF | TGTGCCTGGAGGACTAGCGTACTCTACGAGCAGTACTTC
18 | TRBD2 | TRBJ2-1 | TRBV11-1 | . | CASSLAFQTSGTYNEQFF | TGTGCCAGCAGCTTAGCGTTTCAGACTAGCGGTACCTACAATGAGCAGTTCTTC
16 | TRBD2 | TRBJ2-7 | TRBV11-2 | . | CASSNREREGRYEQYF | TGTGCCAGCAGCAATCGGGAGCGGGAGGGCCGATACGAGCAGTACTTC
16 | . | TRBJ2-7 | TRBV6-5 | . | CASSYSGGIKPYEQYF | TGTGCCAGCAGTTACTCGGGCGGGATTAAACCCTACGAGCAGTACTTC
14 | TRBD1 | TRBJ2-7 | TRBV27 | . | CASRPGTGSAEQYF | TGTGCCAGCAGACCCGGGACAGGGTCGGCCGAGCAGTACTTC
17 | TRBD2 | TRBJ2-1 | TRBV7-9 | . | CASSLQPASGRASEQFF | TGTGCCAGCAGCTTACAGCCCGCTAGCGGGAGGGCCAGTGAGCAGTTCTTC
13 | . | TRBJ1-5 | TRBV10-3 | . | CAIGQDSNQPQHF | TGTGCCATCGGTCAGGATAGCAATCAGCCCCAGCATTTT
13 | . | TRBJ2-1 | TRBV19 | . | CASREREGDEQFF | TGTGCCAGTAGGGAACGAGAGGGCGATGAGCAGTTCTTC
18 | TRBD1 | TRBJ1-2 | TRBV7-6 | . | CASSIVPGQVSGDYGYTF | TGTGCCAGCAGCATCGTCCCGGGACAGGTTTCGGGGGACTATGGCTACACCTTC
13 | . | TRBJ1-3 | TRBV7-9 | . | CASSAGSGNTIYF | TGTGCCAGCAGCGCGGGCTCTGGAAACACCATATATTTT
13 | . | TRBJ1-1 | TRBV19 | . | CASSQVENTEAFF | TGTGCCAGTAGTCAGGTGGAGAACACTGAAGCTTTCTTT
14 | TRBD2 | TRBJ2-1 | TRBV6-5 | . | CASSPRAPGGAQFF | TGTGCCAGCAGTCCCCGAGCCCCGGGGGGTGCGCAGTTCTTC
16 | TRBD2 | TRBJ2-5 | TRBV28 | . | CASRSFSGRKGETQYF | TGTGCCAGCAGATCCTTTAGCGGGAGGAAAGGGGAGACCCAGTACTTC
12 | . | TRBJ2-1 | TRBV29-1 | . | CSGGTGLSEQFF | TGCAGCGGAGGAACAGGATTGAGTGAGCAGTTCTTC
15 | TRBD1 | TRBJ1-5 | TRBV28 | . | CASSLEGQGNQPQHF | TGTGCCAGCAGTTTAGAGGGACAGGGAAATCAGCCCCAGCATTTT
13 | TRBD1 | TRBJ1-1 | TRBV2 | . | CASRDRENTEAFF | TGTGCCAGCAGGGACAGGGAGAACACTGAAGCTTTCTTT
16 | TRBD1 | TRBJ1-4 | TRBV4-1 | once | CASSHIPGQGTEKLFF | TGCGCCAGCAGCCACATACCGGGACAGGGCACTGAAAAACTGTTTTTT
13 | TRBD2 | TRBJ2-5 | TRBV3-1/TRBV3-2 | . | CASSHLGGETQYF | TGTGCCAGCAGCCACCTCGGGGGGGAGACCCAGTACTTC
15 | . | TRBJ1-1 | TRBV19 | . | CASSIVLGEYTEAFF | TGTGCCAGTAGTATTGTCCTGGGCGAGTACACTGAAGCTTTCTTT
15 | TRBD2 | TRBJ2-7 | TRBV7-2 | . | CASSPISGRAYEQYF | TGTGCCAGCAGCCCCATTAGCGGGAGGGCCTACGAGCAGTACTTC
12 | . | TRBJ1-1 | TRBV5-4 | few | CASSLGGPEAFF | TGTGCCAGCAGCTTGGGGGGGCCTGAAGCTTTCTTT
13 | . | TRBJ1-1 | TRBV7-3 | . | CASSLGSNTEAFF | TGTGCCAGCAGCTTAGGGAGTAACACTGAAGCTTTCTTT
13 | TRBD1 | TRBJ2-7 | TRBV20-1 | . | CSASGTGIGEQYF | TGCAGTGCTAGTGGGACAGGGATTGGCGAGCAGTACTTC
16 | . | TRBJ1-4 | TRBV28 | many | CASSAEVELLNEKLFF | TGTGCCAGCAGTGCTGAGGTTGAACTCCTTAATGAAAAACTGTTTTTT
11 | . | TRBJ2-1 | TRBV27 | . | CASSLYNEQFF | TGTGCCAGCAGCCTCTACAATGAGCAGTTCTTC
11 | TRBD1 | TRBJ1-1 | TRBV12-3/TRBV12-4 | . | CASSFTGVAFF | TGTGCCAGCAGTTTTACAGGGGTAGCTTTCTTT
15 | . | TRBJ1-5 | TRBV27 | . | CASSLQGRGNQPQHF | TGTGCCAGCAGTTTGCAGGGGAGAGGCAATCAGCCCCAGCATTTT
12 | . | TRBJ1-2 | TRBV28 | . | CASTQSSYGYTF | TGTGCCAGCACCCAGTCGTCGTATGGCTACACCTTC
13 | . | TRBJ1-5 | TRBV7-8 | once | CASSPTRSQPQHF | TGTGCCAGCAGCCCGACTCGGTCCCAGCCCCAGCATTTT